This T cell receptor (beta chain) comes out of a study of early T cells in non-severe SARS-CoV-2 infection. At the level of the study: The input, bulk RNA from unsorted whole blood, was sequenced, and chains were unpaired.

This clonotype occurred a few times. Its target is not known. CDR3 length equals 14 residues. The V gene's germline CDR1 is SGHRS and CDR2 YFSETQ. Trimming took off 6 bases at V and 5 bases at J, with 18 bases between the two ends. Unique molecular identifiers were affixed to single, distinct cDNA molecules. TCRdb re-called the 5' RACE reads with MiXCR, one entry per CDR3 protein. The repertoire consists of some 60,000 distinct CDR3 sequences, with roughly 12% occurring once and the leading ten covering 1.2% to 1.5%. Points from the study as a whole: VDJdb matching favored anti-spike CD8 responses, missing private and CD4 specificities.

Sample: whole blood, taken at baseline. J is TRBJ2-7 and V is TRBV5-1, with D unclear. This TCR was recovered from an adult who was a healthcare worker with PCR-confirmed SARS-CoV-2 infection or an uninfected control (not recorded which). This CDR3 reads CASMKESVGDEQYF. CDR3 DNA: TGCGCCAGCATGAAGGAGTCCGTTGGTGACGAGCAGTACTTC. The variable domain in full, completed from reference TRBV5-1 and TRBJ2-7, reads KAGVTQTPRYLIKTRGQQVTLSCSPISGHRSVSWYQQTPGQGLQFLFEYFSETQRNKGNFPGRFSGRQFSNSRSEMNVSTLELGDSALYLCASMKESVGDEQYFGPGTRLTVT.